These 32 T cell receptor beta chains were sequenced from one sample in a study of type 1 regulatory T cells. General study points: Type 1 regulatory T cells had a more restricted TCR repertoire than non-type 1 regulatory T cells.

From the reads, TCRdb called clonotypes with MiXCR, one entry per CDR3 protein. The sample lists fewer than 80,000 distinct CDR3 sequences; more than 20% were seen once. The antigens for these receptors are not known. The sample comprised cultured type 1 regulatory T (Tr1) cells, either the whole culture or a sorted fraction (not recorded which). Receptors were obtained from a human donor in good health.

This clonotype was recorded many times. The rearrangement uses TRBV6-1 and TRBJ1-1; no clear D gene. V lost 6 bases to trimming and J lost 6 bases, with 11 bases between them. Germline CDR1 and CDR2: MNHNS and SASEGT. The CDR3 has 12 residues. As DNA, the CDR3 is TGTGCCAGCAGGTTGGGAGACGCTGAAGCTTTCTTT. Protein: CASRLGDAEAFF.

This clonotype came up many times. The chain couples TRBV5-1 to TRBJ2-2; 7 bases agree with TRBD2. Trimming cost V 2 bases and J 0 bases; bases outside gene matches: 4. The CDR3 contains 16 residues. Germline CDR1 and CDR2: SGHRS and YFSETQ. CDR3 loop: CASSLSTSSNTGELFF. The CDR3 DNA sequence: TGCGCCAGCAGCTTATCGACTAGCTCGAACACCGGGGAGCTGTTTTTT.

This clonotype appeared a few times. J is TRBJ2-2 and V is TRBV9, with 9 bases that match TRBD2. CDR3 length equals 18 residues. Germline CDR1 and CDR2: SGDLS and YYNGEE. V trimming: 4 bases; J trimming: 4 bases; junction bases outside the gene matches: 14. The CDR3 coding sequence is TGTGCCAGCAGCCCCCGGGGTAGCGGGAGTGGCGGCACCGGGGAGCTGTTTTTT. Residues: CASSPRGSGSGGTGELFF. Combining the CDR3 with reference TRBV9 and TRBJ2-2 gives the whole variable domain DSGVTQTPKHLITATGQRVTLRCSPRSGDLSVYWYQQSLDQGLQFLIQYYNGEERAKGNILERFSAQQFPDLHSELNLSSLELGDSALYFCASSPRGSGSGGTGELFFGEGSRLTVL.

The V and J genes are TRBV3-1 and TRBJ2-5; D is ambiguous. The CDR3 loop spans 14 amino acids. The V end was cut by 2 bases, the J end by 5 bases, with 12 bases between. Looked up from germline, CDR1 is LGHDT and CDR2 is YNNKEL (reference sequence). The CDR3 loop reads CASSQQLVGETQYF. CDR3 nucleotides: TGTGCCAGCAGCCAACAGTTAGTGGGGGAGACCCAGTACTTC.

This clonotype was picked up a small number of times. V is TRBV6-2 or TRBV6-3 and J is TRBJ2-1; TRBD2 aligns across 9 bases. V was pared by 5 bases and J by 9 bases, with 2 bases of the junction left unmatched. The CDR3 has 12 amino acids. CDR1 is MNHEY and CDR2 is SVGEGT in the germline V gene. Here the CDR3 DNA reads TGTGCCAGCAGTCGGACTAGCGCTGAGCAGTTCTTC. It yields the protein CASSRTSAEQFF.

This clonotype was seen more than once but under ten times. In DNA form, the CDR3 reads TGTGCCTGGAGTGTCCCCGGCAGTTTGGCCAAAAACATTCAGTACTTC. Translation: CAWSVPGSLAKNIQYF. The gene calls are TRBV30 and TRBJ2-4; D gene unclear. The CDR3 covers 16 residues. V was cut by 0 bases and J by 1 base, with 13 bases left in between. Germline V gene lookup returns CDR1 GTSNPN and CDR2 SVGIG (reference sequence).

The gene calls are TRBV5-1 and TRBJ1-1; D might be TRBD1 (5 bases). V was cut by 5 bases and J by 1 base, with 12 bases left in between. The CDR3 is 14 residues long. Germline values: CDR1 SGHRS, CDR2 YFSETQ. The CDR3 loop reads CASSSDGQNTEAFF. The CDR3 DNA sequence: TGCGCCAGCAGTTCGGACGGACAGAACACTGAAGCTTTCTTT.

This clonotype was observed a few times. The chain recombines TRBV15 with TRBJ1-1; tentative D call: TRBD1 (6 bases). The CDR3 is 15 amino acids. The V gene lost 1 base and the J gene lost 5 bases, with 14 bases spanning the gap. Germline CDR1 reads LNHNV; CDR2 reads YYDKDF (reference sequence). The CDR3 spells CATSRGGGLGTEAFF. CDR3 DNA sequence: TGTGCCACCAGCAGAGGCGGGGGGCTGGGGACTGAAGCTTTCTTT.

This clonotype showed up just a few times. The chain has TRBV29-1 and TRBJ2-7; 8 bases fit TRBD2. The CDR3 runs to 13 residues. In germline, CDR1 is SQVTM, CDR2 ANQGSEA. Germline trimming cut 6 bases from V and 3 bases from J; bases unmatched to any gene: 7. Written as DNA, the CDR3 is TGCAGCGTGGCATGGGCGGGAGGCTACGAGCAGTACTTC. This encodes CSVAWAGGYEQYF.

The rearrangement joins TRBV14 to TRBJ2-1; weak D call: TRBD1 (5 bases). CDR1 is SGHDN, CDR2 FVKESK, per germline. This CDR3 contains 12 residues. V lost 4 bases, J lost 7 bases, and 8 bases lay in between. The CDR3 sequence: CASSLNRNEQFF. The CDR3 DNA follows: TGTGCCAGCAGCCTTAACAGGAATGAGCAGTTCTTC. The entire variable domain, with the rest obtained from reference TRBV14 and TRBJ2-1, is as follows: EAGVTQFPSHSVIEKGQTVTLRCDPISGHDNLYWYRRVMGKEIKFLLHFVKESKQDESGMPNNRFLAERTGGTYSTLKVQPAELEDSGVYFCASSLNRNEQFFGPGTRLTVL.

The chain has TRBV5-1 and TRBJ1-2; D gene ambiguous. Germline V CDR1 and CDR2: SGHRS, YFSETQ. V shed 0 bases and J shed 2 bases, with 8 bases lying between them. This CDR3 is built from 14 residues. The CDR3 bases are TGCGCCAGCAGCTTGGGGGCGGTAAACTATGGCTACACCTTC. The encoded protein is CASSLGAVNYGYTF.

This clonotype came up many times. The genes are TRBV18 and TRBJ1-1; the D is unclear. Trimming pared 3 bases from V and 1 base from J, leaving 9 bases between. The CDR3 length is 14 residues. Germline V CDR1 and CDR2: KGHSH, LQKENI. The CDR3 coding sequence is TGTGCCAGCTCACCGGTCCATGCGAACACTGAAGCTTTCTTT. Translated: CASSPVHANTEAFF.

In its sample, this clonotype was seen a few times. The chain employs TRBV20-1 and TRBJ1-5; a possible D gene is TRBD1 (5 bases). V lost 0 bases and J lost 5, with 17 bases in between. The germline CDR1 and CDR2 sequences are DFQATT and SNEGSKA (reference sequence). The CDR3 is 16 amino acids. DNA for the CDR3: TGCAGTGCTAGAGATCTCGGGGGTCTCGGCGATCAGCCCCAGCATTTT. Translation: CSARDLGGLGDQPQHF.

The chain employs TRBV5-1 and TRBJ1-2; no clear D gene. This CDR3 has 14 amino acids. Germline V CDR1 and CDR2: SGHRS, YFSETQ. Trimming left V 6 bases short and J 4 bases short, with 16 bases between. The CDR3 here is CASNPGATIYGYTF. CDR3 sequence (DNA): TGCGCCAGCAACCCGGGAGCAACGATCTATGGCTACACCTTC.

The chain couples TRBV5-1 to TRBJ2-7; D is possibly TRBD1 or TRBD2 (7 bases each). The CDR3 has 15 amino acids. Trimming took 0 bases from V and 5 from J, leaving 15 bases between them. CDR1 and CDR2 from the germline V gene are SGHRS and YFSETQ. CDR3 in amino acids: CASSLVWGGGNEQYF. For the CDR3, the DNA is TGCGCCAGCAGCTTGGTCTGGGGAGGGGGCAACGAGCAGTACTTC.

The rearrangement links TRBV20-1 to TRBJ2-1, with TRBD1 identical over 7 bases. The germline gives CDR1 DFQATT, CDR2 SNEGSKA (reference sequence). The V segment lost 1 base and the J segment 2 bases; nucleotides outside the gene matches: 5. The CDR3 consists of 15 residues. CDR3 region: CSARGVRGTYNEQFF. The CDR3 DNA follows: TGCAGTGCTAGAGGCGTCAGGGGGACCTACAATGAGCAGTTCTTC.

This clonotype has only a few counts. This chain links TRBV10-3 with TRBJ2-7; the match to TRBD2 covers 11 bases. The germline V gene has CDR1 ENHRY and CDR2 SYGVKD. The V gene end was trimmed by 7 bases and the J gene end by 0 bases; junction bases not matched to a gene: 5. This CDR3 has 15 amino acids. CDR3 sequence (DNA): TGTGCCATCACCAATAGCGGGAGGGTCTCCTACGAGCAGTACTTC. It translates to CAITNSGRVSYEQYF.

This chain connects TRBV9 to TRBJ2-7; D possibly corresponds to TRBD2 (6 bases). Looked up from germline, CDR1 is SGDLS and CDR2 is YYNGEE. The CDR3 is made up of 15 amino acids. Between the trimmed V and J ends, which lost 0 bases and 4 bases, there was a span of 14 bases. The CDR3 region has the DNA TGTGCCAGCAGCGTAGCGGGAGTGGGCCCATACGAGCAGTACTTC. It codes for CASSVAGVGPYEQYF.

CDR3 region: CASSLFTDTQYF. The CDR3, as DNA: TGTGCCAGCAGTCTCTTCACAGATACGCAGTATTTT. This rearrangement joins TRBV12-3 or TRBV12-4 to TRBJ2-3, with D hard to call. V was trimmed by 5 bases and J by 2 bases, leaving 5 bases between them. The CDR3 is 12 residues long.

This clonotype came up many times. The V gene is TRBV10-3, the J gene TRBJ2-5; possible D gene TRBD2, 5 bases. This CDR3 has 16 residues. Trimming left V 0 bases short and J 1 base short, with 12 bases between. Germline CDR1 reads ENHRY; CDR2 reads SYGVKD. The CDR3 DNA reads as TGTGCCATCAGTGAGTCGATTGGCGGGTCCCAAGAGACCCAGTACTTC. Its protein is CAISESIGGSQETQYF.

The V gene is TRBV5-1, the J gene TRBJ1-2; D is perhaps TRBD1 (6 bases). The CDR3 contains 16 residues. Trimming left V 4 bases short and J 1 base short, with 17 bases between. In germline, CDR1 is SGHRS, CDR2 YFSETQ. The CDR3: CASSPQTGQLNYGYTF. The CDR3 DNA follows: TGCGCCAGCAGCCCACAAACAGGACAGCTTAACTATGGCTACACCTTC.

This clonotype has only one observation. The CDR3 DNA reads as TGTGCCAGCAGCTTAGCATACGGCTCCTACAATGAGCAGTTCTTC. Its translation is CASSLAYGSYNEQFF. The genes are TRBV7-8 and TRBJ2-1; D is uncertain. The CDR3 consists of 15 residues. Trimming cost V 0 bases and J 0 bases, with 6 bases left between them. The germline CDR1 and CDR2 sequences are SGHVS and FQNEAQ.

This clonotype was detected a few times. V gene TRBV24-1 combines with J gene TRBJ2-3; D may be TRBD2 (5 bases). The germline gives CDR1 KGHDR, CDR2 SFDVKD. Trimming stripped 9 bases from V and 1 base from J, with 10 bases between. CDR3 size: 13 residues. The CDR3 DNA sequence: TGTGCCACCGGACTTTTTGGCACAGATACGCAGTATTTT. It specifies CATGLFGTDTQYF.

This clonotype was picked up a small number of times. This chain links TRBV13 with TRBJ2-3; no firm D call. Trimming took off 5 bases at V and 10 bases at J, with 13 bases between the two ends. This CDR3 has 12 amino acids. The germline CDR1 and CDR2 sequences are PRHDT and FYEKMQ (reference sequence). CDR3 sequence: CASSTRPDPQYF. CDR3 in DNA: TGTGCCAGCAGCACACGGCCAGACCCGCAGTATTTT.

J is TRBJ2-2 and V is TRBV5-4, with D perhaps assigned TRBD1 or TRBD2 (6 bases each). Trimming shortened V by 0 bases and J by 4 bases, and 13 bases separated the two germline ends. The germline CDR1 and CDR2 sequences are SGHNT and YYREEE (reference sequence). The length of the CDR3 is 16 residues. In DNA form, the CDR3 reads TGTGCCAGCAGCTTGGATCCGGGGGCGAGCACCGGGGAGCTGTTTTTT. This encodes CASSLDPGASTGELFF.

The V and J genes are TRBV7-2 and TRBJ1-2; 9 bases are shared with TRBD1. The CDR3 extends over 18 amino acids. CDR1 and CDR2 from the germline V gene are SGHTA and FQGNSA. V gave up 3 bases and J gave up 5 bases; unmatched junction bases: 16. This chain's CDR3 is CASSFFGTGRGNTYGYTF. DNA of the CDR3: TGTGCCAGCAGCTTCTTCGGGACAGGGAGGGGAAATACTTATGGCTACACCTTC. Together with reference TRBV7-2 and TRBJ1-2, the CDR3 gives the full variable domain: GAGVSQSPSNKVTEKGKDVELRCDPISGHTALYWYRQSLGQGLEFLIYFQGNSAPDKSGLPSDRFSAERTGGSVSTLTIQRTQQEDSAVYLCASSFFGTGRGNTYGYTFGSGTRLTVV.

The chain couples TRBV28 to TRBJ2-1, with 12 bases matching TRBD2. The J segment lost 6 bases and the V segment lost 2 bases, leaving 11 bases of the junction unmatched. This CDR3 has 18 residues. Looked up from germline, CDR1 is MDHEN and CDR2 is SYDVKM. The CDR3: CASSLLAGGPFVFNEQFF. DNA for the CDR3: TGTGCCAGCAGTTTACTAGCGGGAGGGCCCTTTGTTTTCAATGAGCAGTTCTTC.

This clonotype turned up a few times. The rearrangement links TRBV3-1 to TRBJ1-6; 10 nucleotides align to TRBD1. The CDR3 runs 16 residues. Germline V gene sequence: CDR1 LGHDT, CDR2 YNNKEL (reference sequence). V gave up 3 bases and J gave up 9 bases; unmatched junction bases: 8. The CDR3 loop is CASSQYSGTGVSPLHF. Here the CDR3 DNA reads TGTGCCAGCAGCCAGTACTCCGGGACAGGGGTTTCACCCCTCCACTTT.

This clonotype was seen more than once but under ten times. The J gene is TRBJ2-7, the V gene TRBV28; 13 nucleotides align to TRBD2. CDR3 length: 14 amino acids. V lost 6 bases, J lost 10 bases, and 9 bases stayed unmatched. Germline values: CDR1 MDHEN, CDR2 SYDVKM. The CDR3 DNA reads as TGTGCCAGCAGCCAACCCGGGACTAGCGGGATTCAGTACTTC. Its protein product is CASSQPGTSGIQYF.

V gene TRBV20-1 combines with J gene TRBJ2-1; 10 bases align to TRBD1. The V segment lost 6 bases and the J segment 4 bases; nucleotides outside the gene matches: 0. Per the germline V gene, CDR1 is DFQATT and CDR2 is SNEGSKA (reference sequence). The CDR3 covers 12 residues. The CDR3 coding sequence is TGCAGTGCGGGACAGGGGTACAATGAGCAGTTCTTC. It codes for CSAGQGYNEQFF.

The V and J genes are TRBV29-1 and TRBJ2-5; D unclear. The germline gives CDR1 SQVTM, CDR2 ANQGSEA. The CDR3 has 13 residues. CDR3 in DNA: TGCAGTTTTGACAAATGGGGTCAGGAGACCCAGTACTTC. Translating gives CSFDKWGQETQYF. Full variable domain (remainder filled in from reference TRBV29-1 and TRBJ2-5): SAVISQKPSRDICQRGTSLTIQCQVDSQVTMMFWYRQQPGQSLTLIATANQGSEATYESGFVIDKFPISRPNLTFSTLTVSNMSPEDSSIYLCSFDKWGQETQYFGPGTRLLVL.

The rearrangement joins TRBV5-1 to TRBJ2-3, with 7 bases that match TRBD2. Trimming took 7 bases from V and 2 from J; bases not matched to a gene: 4. This CDR3 has 13 amino acids. The germline V gene encodes CDR1 SGHRS and CDR2 YFSETQ. The CDR3 is CASRAGPTDTQYF. CDR3 sequence (DNA): TGCGCCAGCCGAGCGGGACCCACAGATACGCAGTATTTT.